This TCR beta chain was sequenced in a study of cytomegalovirus exposure and HLA in healthy donors. Study details: Researchers found that just over 80% of some 400 genotyped donors fell within the Caucasian-associated ancestry cluster.

The donors comprised healthy bone marrow donors. Vbeta (60) and Jbeta (13) primers were used in the PCR. Libraries were prepared by immunoSEQ multiplex PCR; TCRdb keeps only in-frame clonotypes and omits some of them. The sample includes approximately 150,000 clones, approximately 80% of them seen just once. V dropped 4 bases and J dropped 1; count of bases not matched to a gene: 4. This CDR3 comprises 16 residues. The clonotype originates from a man aged 25 to 40 in good health and CMV-seropositive. The sequencing input was PBMCs. This chain connects TRBV23-1 to TRBJ2-2; TRBD1 matches 9 bases. TRBV23-1 is classed as an ORF, of uncertain function. Here the CDR3 reads CASSLGGQGNTGELFF. DNA for the CDR3: TGCGCCAGCAGTCTAGGGGGACAGGGGAACACCGGGGAGCTGTTTTTT.